The source of this T cell receptor beta chain is a study of molecular identifiers for immune sequencing clone quantification. Study-level information: Four of five splits of RNA from 20,000 or 100,000 naive CD8 cells were sequenced in replicates.

Study outcomes and limitations: Beyond 20 RNA copies, clones held over 99% of effector molecules, compared with under 1% in naive cells.

The CDR3 extends over 14 amino acids. Germline CDR1 LNHDA, CDR2 SQIVND (reference sequence). About this clonotype: Its antigen is unidentified. Being one base from a much bigger clone, this may be a read error.

Naive CD8 T cells were picked out by sorting for CD8+CD4-CCR7+CD45RA+. Previously described methods and listed TCR primers produced bulk TCR libraries. TCRdb re-derived calls from the PCR reads in MiXCR, one entry per CDR3 protein. Altogether about half a million distinct CDR3 sequences are present, around a fifth being singletons, with the ten largest covering roughly 0.81%. Sequencing used naive CD8+ T cells from blood, with Jurkat cell RNA spiked in. Subset defined: FACS-sorted CD8+CD4-CCR7+CD45RA+ naive T cells. The sequence was obtained from a human donor in good health. Some libraries in this study had Jurkat cell RNA spiked in. The rearrangement links TRBV19 to TRBJ2-6; D perhaps matches TRBD1 (5 bases). The CDR3 DNA reads TGTGCCAGTAGTCCCTTCTCTGGGGCCAACGTCCTGGCTTTC. It codes for CASSPFSGANVLAF.